This note documents a single TCR beta chain sequence. Its antigen is as yet unknown. V gave up 3 bases and J gave up 4 bases; unmatched junction bases: 6. The CDR3 consists of 14 residues. Looked up from germline, CDR1 is SQVTM and CDR2 is ANQGSEA. This sample is part of a study of identical twins. The donor group consisted entirely of healthy Caucasians. Through template switching, a universal primer site was introduced, and the cDNA contained unique molecular identifiers. In TCRdb, the 5' RACE reads were re-called with MiXCR into one record per CDR3 protein. The data contain some 1,600,000 distinct CDR3 sequences, under 35% of them singletons. Study findings and constraints: Cord blood beta clonotypes that were abundant carried fewer insertions, and memory repertoires showed no such trend. Those out-of-frame alpha sequences shared by twins showed an excess of low generation probability.

The sample taken for sequencing was cord blood. The sequence was collected from a newborn girl in good health. V usage is TRBV29-1 and J usage is TRBJ2-5; TRBD2 matches 9 bases. CDR3 sequence: CSVDLAGWRETQYF. The CDR3 region has the DNA TGCAGCGTTGACCTAGCGGGGTGGAGAGAGACCCAGTACTTC.